This T cell receptor beta chain was sequenced in a study of blood T cells in healthy people across ages (dated by TCRdb to between 2014 and 2017). Turning to the overall study: In model experiments, roughly one uniquely barcoded TCR beta cDNA molecule per two T cells was captured by template switching. To track age-related changes in TCR beta repertoire diversity, the study relied on deep sequencing normalized with unique cDNA molecular identifiers. Donors were grouped into four age groups: young (average about 15 years), middle-aged (39), aged (around 60) and long-lived (around 80). Donors of different ages were randomly distributed across sequencing lanes to avoid experimental bias. Two additional independent replicas of 1 million unique cDNA reads from the same blood draw were analyzed for two donors (one aged 18 to 29 and one aged 80 or older). Paper-wide results and their limitations: Compared with the aged group, the long-lived group had more naive CD4+ T cells, fewer expanded clones and increased TCR diversity, suggesting age selection. As age increased, observed TCR beta diversity per million T cells dropped in a roughly linear way, and a significant reduction was already evident by age about 40. The percentage of naive T cells measured by flow cytometry correlated strongly with observed TCR beta diversity. Estimates of total diversity from one million sequenced T cells were regarded as lower bounds and underestimates. Bulk unsorted PBMC profiling prevented conclusive comparison of naive and antigen-experienced compartments. Donor CMV infection status was unknown, potentially confounding age-related changes in expanded clonotypes.

On this clonotype: What antigen it recognizes has not been identified. Within one base of it there is no much larger clone, and no base qualities were kept.

Libraries were built with 5' RACE. The sequencer was an Illumina HiSeq 2500. A second PCR of about 6 to 11 cycles was performed with a sample-barcoded 5' primer and a J-beta primer mix. A unique molecular identifier was introduced onto each TCR beta cDNA molecule by a template-switch 5' adaptor carrying 12 random nucleotides. Each sample yielded at least 3 million CDR3-containing paired-end reads. First-strand cDNA synthesis was performed from all RNA using the Mint cDNA synthesis kit, with priming by a TRBC-specific oligonucleotide. Following uracil-DNA glycosylase treatment, all cDNA underwent a first 18-cycle PCR with the universal primers M1SS and BC2_uni_R. Concerning the study's data processing: For normalization, 1 million high-quality reads were randomly selected from each sample, with every read carrying a distinct molecular identifier. Instead of being binned into consensus sequences, reads that shared molecular identifiers were thrown out. CDR3 identification, clonotype clustering and error correction used MiTCR with a Q25 quality threshold and the strictest error-elimination algorithm. A nonparametric unseen species model with Euler transformation was used to estimate a lower bound on total TCR beta diversity. The public sequencing data were trimmed at Q25 with fastp and processed into clonotypes with MiXCR by TCRdb, which kept only in-frame beta chains. Entries that share a CDR3 protein sequence are merged under the most common genes and DNA. The V and J calls and clone size come from TCRdb's table, not from the authors' own analysis. The sample table lists just over 800,000 distinct CDR3 sequences, 55% to 65% of them with a count of one. The leading ten clones occupy 28% of the sample.

The donors were some 36 Caucasian individuals from Russia, aged 6 to 90 years, who were systemically healthy. Each donor gave about 10 milliliters of peripheral blood, drawn into EDTA-treated Vacutainer tubes. Ficoll-Paque density-gradient centrifugation was used to isolate PBMCs, with at least 7 million per sample. Trizol reagent was used to extract total RNA from PBMCs, with at least 6 micrograms per sample. For every donor, an aliquot of PBMCs went through flow cytometry to measure the percentages of naive CD45RAhigh/CD27high T cells. The germline V gene (reference sequence) sets CDR1 to MNHEY and CDR2 to SMNVEV. The CDR3 goes from the cysteine to the phenylalanine over 16 residues. The DNA shown is the 48-base CDR3, in frame from base 1. Relative to germline, V is 5 bases shorter and J is 7 bases shorter, with 24 bases between their ends.

Input material: blood. The rearranged segments are TRBV27 and TRBJ2-7, with TRBD1 as a weak D call on 5 bases. This TCR derives from a man aged 30 to 39 in good health. The CDR3 reads as follows: CASSPPGLSSYNEQYF. At the DNA level, the sequence is TGTGCCAGCAGTCCACCAGGGTTAAGCTCCTACAATGAGCAGTACTTC.